Included here is one T cell receptor beta chain sequence, with context. CDR3 size: 13 residues. V was shortened by 4 bases and J by 5 bases, with 10 bases between the two germline ends. Germline loops: CDR1 SGHRS, CDR2 YFSETQ. Original data processing: How many nucleated cells were present was estimated from reference gene primer amplification. Profiling relied on immunoSEQ multiplex PCR, and the TCRdb table lists in-frame clones only, not all of them. V, J and clone size are those of that table, while D and trimming were read from the DNA. The sample lists some 250,000 clones, around 83% occurring once. This specimen comes from a study of blood T cell repertoires in COVID-19. Turning to the study itself: The United States, Italy and Spain provided the acute and convalescent COVID-19 samples. T cells, B-cell-depleted T cells, or PBMCs provided the cDNA or gDNA that served as material.

The V and J genes are TRBV5-1 and TRBJ2-1; TRBD2 might be the D (6 bases). The clonotype comes from a woman aged 18-29 years with acute or convalescent COVID-19. The sample was peripheral blood. In nucleotides, the CDR3 is TGCGCCAGCAGCACGGGACTTCACAATGAGCAGTTCTTC. Amino acids: CASSTGLHNEQFF.